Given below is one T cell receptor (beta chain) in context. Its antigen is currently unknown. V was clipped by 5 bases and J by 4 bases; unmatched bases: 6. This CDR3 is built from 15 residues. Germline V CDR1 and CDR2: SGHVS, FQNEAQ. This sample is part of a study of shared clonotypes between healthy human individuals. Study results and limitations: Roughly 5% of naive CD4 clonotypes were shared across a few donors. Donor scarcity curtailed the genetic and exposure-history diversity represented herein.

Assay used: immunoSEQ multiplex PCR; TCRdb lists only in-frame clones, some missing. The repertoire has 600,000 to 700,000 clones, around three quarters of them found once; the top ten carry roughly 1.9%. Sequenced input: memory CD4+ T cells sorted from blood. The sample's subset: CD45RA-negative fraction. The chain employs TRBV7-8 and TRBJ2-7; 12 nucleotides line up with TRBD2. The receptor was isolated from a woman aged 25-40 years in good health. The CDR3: CASSETSGRGYEQYF. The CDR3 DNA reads TGTGCCAGCAGCGAGACTAGCGGGAGAGGGTACGAGCAGTACTTC.